The text below deals with one TCR beta chain. The sample holds many counts of this clonotype. Which antigen it targets is not known. No clone much larger than this one lies a single base away; base qualities are absent. The treatment or condition label for this specimen denotes: live attenuated yellow fever vaccine strain. At each blood-draw timepoint, two biological replicates of bulk PBMCs were collected. PBMCs were isolated from peripheral blood using a standard Ficoll-Paque protocol. RNA was extracted with TriZol from bulk PBMCs, CD4 and CD8 fractions, and dextramer-positive and dextramer-negative fractions. The data derive from a study of T cells after yellow fever vaccination (dated by TCRdb to about 2019). In terms of the full investigation: The SMART-Seq v4 Ultra Low Input RNA kit was used to prepare libraries from fractions with low cell numbers. To track T-cell clones before and after primary and booster YFV17D yellow fever vaccination, bulk TCR alpha and beta repertoires were sequenced longitudinally. Two healthy male donors, one aged 18 to 30 and one aged 30 to 40 years, were included in the cohort. Blood samples were taken at several timepoints before and after primary and secondary immunization, and bulk PBMC replicates and cell subsets were isolated. Summary of the overall study and its limitations: FACS-sorted repertoires could contain abundant contaminating clonotypes from the bulk population, so computational filtering was required. Compared with the primary T-cell response, the secondary T-cell response was weaker but faster, peaking on day 5 rather than day 15. Only a couple of donors were included in the study, so the extent to which the findings can be generalized is limited. Most clones expanded after primary vaccination were re-detected after the booster (around 96% of CD4 and about nine tenths of CD8), suggesting broad memory maintenance. A small share of clonotypes occurred in both CD4 and CD8 compartments, likely arising from convergent recombination.

The CDR3 starts with the cysteine, ends with the phenylalanine, and has 14 residues. The only DNA kept is the CDR3, 42 bases in frame from the first base. Reading the germline V gene gives CDR1 SGHRS and CDR2 YFSETQ. V is pared back by 0 bases and J by 1 base, with 7 bases lying between the germline termini. This sample was sequenced with an Illumina NovaSeq 6000. TCR cDNA was synthesized by 5'RACE template switching, which introduced a universal primer site and unique molecular identifiers. cDNA synthesis was primed from both the TCR alpha and TCR beta constant segments. Library amplification used two PCR steps, and the second PCR step added sample barcodes and sequencing adapters. Sequencing of the libraries was done on either Illumina HiSeq 2500 (2x100 bp) or NovaSeq (2x150 bp). The authors' analysis ran thus. Reads were demultiplexed and collapsed into UMI consensus sequences with MIGEC, and V(D)J alignment was performed with MiXCR. Vaccine-responding clonotypes were identified with edgeR using replicate PBMC samples, with FDR below 0.01 and a log2 fold change above 5 up to day 15 being required. CD4 or CD8 identity was assigned to each bulk clonotype according to whether the clonotype was present at higher abundance in the sequenced CD4 repertoire or the sequenced CD8 repertoire. Starting from the raw public reads, TCRdb applied fastp trimming at Q25, assembled clones with MiXCR and retained in-frame beta chains. Rows are combined by CDR3 protein, so each entry shows the most common genes and DNA. TCRdb's processing, not the study's, gives the V and J calls here. Here the sample has about 300,000 distinct CDR3 sequences; about 4% occur a single time. The ten largest make up 20% to 25% of the sample.

The source of this sequence is a man aged 18-30 years who received the YFV17D yellow fever vaccine. The sequencing used PBMCs, collected 5 days after the yellow fever booster vaccination. The sequence joins TRBV5-1 to TRBJ1-1; the D gene cannot be resolved reliably. The CDR3 amino acid sequence is: CASSLGGGNTEAFF. The DNA reads TGCGCCAGCAGCTTGGGAGGCGGGAACACTGAAGCTTTCTTT.